Following are 25 T cell receptor beta chains from one sample sequenced in a study of T cell repertoires in cytomegalovirus infection. MiXCR, applied by TCRdb to the reads, yields one record per CDR3 protein. In the table there are a few hundred thousand distinct CDR3 sequences, 35% to 50% of which are singletons. These receptors are not linked to any known antigen. This material consisted of cultured PBMCs, taken from culture after CMV antigen stimulation. The receptors here all came from a human donor in good health (CMV status not recorded). Some clones in this sample may be carry-over from other donors' samples.

This clonotype has just a few counts. The V call is TRBV7-8, the J call TRBJ2-5; D remains ambiguous. Trimming removed 6 bases at V and 2 bases at J, with 13 bases between. Germline CDR1 and CDR2: SGHVS and FQNEAQ. This CDR3 region has 14 residues. The DNA for the CDR3 is TGTGCCAGCAGGCTGGAACAGCTACAAGAGACCCAGTACTTC. It translates to CASRLEQLQETQYF.

This clonotype has only a few counts. This chain uses TRBV7-2 with TRBJ2-5, with TRBD2 matching 15 bases. V shed 1 base and J 5 bases; nucleotides not matched to a gene: 8. This CDR3 has 18 residues. From germline, CDR1 is SGHTA and CDR2 FQGNSA. The CDR3 region is CASSLGTSGRAWLETQYF. In DNA form, the CDR3 reads TGTGCCAGCAGCTTAGGGACTAGCGGGAGGGCCTGGCTGGAGACCCAGTACTTC.

V usage is TRBV20-1 and J usage is TRBJ2-3; 7 bases are a match to TRBD1. Trimming cost V 7 bases and J 2 bases; bases outside gene matches: 15. This CDR3 contains 16 residues. Germline V gene lookup returns CDR1 DFQATT and CDR2 SNEGSKA (reference sequence). The DNA of the CDR3 is TGCAGTGGGGGAGAGGGGGCAGGAACCCCCACAGATACGCAGTATTTT. The encoded protein is CSGGEGAGTPTDTQYF.

A remark on this clonotype: This sequence may be a read error, since a much larger clone differs from it by one base. The chain carries TRBV7-6 and TRBJ1-1; D uncertain. The length of the CDR3 is 16 residues. CDR1 and CDR2 from the germline V gene are SGHVS and FNYEAQ. V was shortened by 5 bases and J by 7 bases, with 23 bases between the two germline ends. CDR3 sequence: CASSPRVAGEGNEAFF. CDR3 bases: TGTGCCAGCAGCCCCCGTGTAGCGGGCGAGGGCAATGAAGCTTTCTTT.

The chain combines TRBV11-2 with TRBJ2-6; D remains ambiguous. Germline lookup yields CDR1 SGHAT and CDR2 FQNNGV. This CDR3 comprises 16 residues. Trimming removed 8 bases from V and 0 bases from J, with 14 bases in between. The CDR3 sequence is CASHPLWGSGANVLTF. The CDR3 nucleotides read TGTGCCAGCCACCCCCTGTGGGGCTCTGGGGCCAACGTCCTGACTTTC.

This clonotype has only a few counts. V and J are TRBV20-1 and TRBJ1-6; D remains unclear. Trimming shortened V by 6 bases and J by 7 bases, and 25 bases separated the two germline ends. CDR3 length equals 17 residues. Germline V gene data show CDR1 as DFQATT and CDR2 as SNEGSKA (reference sequence). The CDR3 coding sequence is TGCAGTGCCCCCCGGGCTAGCCTGGAGGTACTGAATTCACCCCTCCACTTT. Protein: CSAPRASLEVLNSPLHF.

The chain couples TRBV12-5 to TRBJ2-5; a weak D match, TRBD1 (5 bases). The length of the CDR3 is 13 residues. The V end lost 1 base, the J end lost 5 bases, and 8 bases lay between the germline ends. Looked up from germline, CDR1 is LGHNT and CDR2 is FRNRAP. In nucleotides, the CDR3 is TGTGCTAGTGGTTTGGGGGGCCGGGAGACCCAGTACTTC. Its translation: CASGLGGRETQYF.

This chain links TRBV20-1 with TRBJ1-1; the D gene is possibly TRBD1 (5 bases). V was trimmed by 1 base and J by 6 bases, leaving 12 bases between them. The V gene's germline CDR1 is DFQATT and CDR2 SNEGSKA (reference sequence). The CDR3 consists of 13 residues. The CDR3 is CSARGAGRSEAFF. DNA of the CDR3: TGCAGTGCTAGAGGGGCAGGGAGGTCTGAAGCTTTCTTT.

This chain links TRBV10-3 with TRBJ2-3; D may be TRBD2 (5 bases). The CDR3 consists of 12 residues. Germline values: CDR1 ENHRY, CDR2 SYGVKD. V lost 8 bases and J lost 6, with 12 bases in between. CDR3 bases: TGTGCCATCGGGTACACGGGGGATACGCAGTATTTT. Its translation is CAIGYTGDTQYF.

The J gene is TRBJ2-7, the V gene TRBV12-3 or TRBV12-4, with D possibly TRBD2 on 5 matching bases. The CDR3 runs to 14 residues. V was pared by 1 base and J by 5 bases, with 12 bases between. The CDR3 DNA sequence: TGTGCCAGCAGTTTAGTGCTAGGGCGGGACGAGCAGTACTTC. Translation: CASSLVLGRDEQYF.

The rearrangement joins TRBV5-1 to TRBJ1-6; the D is unclear. The V gene lost 3 bases and the J gene lost 8 bases, with 12 bases spanning the gap. The CDR3 consists of 14 residues. Germline lookup yields CDR1 SGHRS and CDR2 YFSETQ. This chain's CDR3 is CASSSGRDDSPLHF. In DNA form, the CDR3 reads TGCGCCAGCAGCTCCGGACGGGATGATTCACCCCTCCACTTT. The variable domain in full, with the rest retrieved from reference TRBV5-1 and TRBJ1-6, is KAGVTQTPRYLIKTRGQQVTLSCSPISGHRSVSWYQQTPGQGLQFLFEYFSETQRNKGNFPGRFSGRQFSNSRSEMNVSTLELGDSALYLCASSSGRDDSPLHFGNGTRLTVT.

The table lists this clonotype with a few counts. This rearrangement joins TRBV5-4 to TRBJ2-7, with TRBD1 matching over 7 bases. Per germline, CDR1 SGHNT and CDR2 YYREEE (reference sequence). The CDR3 extends over 15 amino acids. V lost 0 bases and J lost 1; bases outside the gene matches: 4. As DNA, the CDR3 is TGTGCCAGCAGCTTGGTAGGGGGCTATTCCTACGAGCAGTACTTC. Translation gives CASSLVGGYSYEQYF.

In nucleotides, the CDR3 is TGTGCCAGCAGCGCGAGCGCGGGAGAAGAGACCCAGTACTTC. This sequence encodes CASSASAGEETQYF. The chain links TRBV7-6 to TRBJ2-5; 7 positions agree with TRBD2. This CDR3 spans 14 amino acids. Trimming cost V 5 bases and J 3 bases; bases outside gene matches: 6. Germline V gives CDR1 SGHVS, CDR2 FNYEAQ.

This chain connects TRBV20-1 to TRBJ1-4, with TRBD1 identical over 9 bases. The V segment lost 5 bases and the J segment 6 bases; nucleotides outside the gene matches: 7. Germline CDR1 DFQATT, CDR2 SNEGSKA (reference sequence). The CDR3 consists of 14 residues. Here the CDR3 DNA reads TGCAGTGCTTCCAACAGGGGGCTTGATGAAAAACTGTTTTTT. It codes for CSASNRGLDEKLFF.

This clonotype was seen a few times. This rearrangement joins TRBV29-1 to TRBJ2-7, with a weak D call TRBD2 (5 bases). The CDR3 consists of 11 residues. The V gene lost 3 bases and the J gene lost 2 bases, with 5 bases spanning the gap. Germline lookup yields CDR1 SQVTM and CDR2 ANQGSEA. CDR3 nucleotide sequence: TGCAGCGTTGAGGGAGCCTACGAGCAGTACTTC. It specifies CSVEGAYEQYF.

As for this clonotype: The junction does not match germline at one end; this may be a read error. The chain couples TRBV12-3 or TRBV12-4 to TRBJ2-1, with D perhaps given as TRBD1 or TRBD2 (5 bases each). The CDR3 runs 16 residues. The CDR3 DNA reads as TGTGCCAGCAGGGGGACGGCATCAAGCTCCTACAATGAGGAGTTCTTC. Residues: CASRGTASSSYNEEFF.

This clonotype was found a few times. The chain has TRBV4-1 and TRBJ2-1; 7 nucleotides line up with TRBD1. The V segment lost 0 bases and the J segment 5 bases; nucleotides outside the gene matches: 4. The CDR3 loop spans 15 amino acids. The germline gives CDR1 MGHRA, CDR2 YSYEKL. CDR3 nucleotides: TGCGCCAGCAGCCAAGATACAGGGGTCGACAATGAGCAGTTCTTC. Its protein is CASSQDTGVDNEQFF.

This chain connects TRBV4-1 to TRBJ1-5; maybe TRBD1 (5 bases). Germline values: CDR1 MGHRA, CDR2 YSYEKL. Trimming shortened V by 2 bases and J by 4 bases, and 9 bases separated the two germline ends. CDR3 size: 14 residues. The CDR3 sequence: CASSQTGLNQPQHF. In DNA form, the CDR3 reads TGCGCCAGCAGCCAAACAGGTTTAAATCAGCCCCAGCATTTT.

V gene TRBV6-4 combines with J gene TRBJ2-3; 10 bases align to TRBD2. V was clipped by 3 bases and J by 4 bases; unmatched bases: 7. The CDR3 loop spans 16 amino acids. CDR1 and CDR2 from the germline V gene are MRHNA and SNTAGT. CDR3 residues: CASSDGSGGAADTQYF. The CDR3, as DNA: TGTGCCAGCAGTGATGGAAGCGGGGGGGCCGCAGATACGCAGTATTTT.

V and J are TRBV12-3 or TRBV12-4 and TRBJ2-3, with 9 bases lining up with TRBD1. The junction had 2 bases not matched to a gene; V was cut back by 4 bases and J by 0 bases. The length of the CDR3 is 15 residues. Here the CDR3 DNA reads TGTGCCAGCAGTTACAGGGGGCTTAGCACAGATACGCAGTATTTT. It codes for CASSYRGLSTDTQYF.

The chain links TRBV7-2 to TRBJ1-4; D is ambiguous. Germline V gene data show CDR1 as SGHTA and CDR2 as FQGNSA. The CDR3 is 15 residues long. V lost 0 bases, J lost 7 bases, and 12 bases lay in between. For the CDR3, the DNA is TGTGCCAGCAGCTTAGCCCCCTCTATAGGTGAAAAACTGTTTTTT. Its protein product is CASSLAPSIGEKLFF.

The V and J genes are TRBV7-2 and TRBJ1-5, with TRBD1 identical over 9 bases. This CDR3 is 14 amino acids long. V shed 5 bases and J 4 bases; nucleotides not matched to a gene: 3. Germline CDR1 reads SGHTA; CDR2 reads FQGNSA. Here the CDR3 reads CASSGGQGNQPQHF. The DNA of the CDR3 is TGTGCCAGCAGCGGCGGACAGGGGAATCAGCCCCAGCATTTT.

This clonotype was detected many times. The chain joins TRBV7-2 to TRBJ2-1; TRBD2 agrees at 8 bases. The germline V gene has CDR1 SGHTA and CDR2 FQGNSA. V trimming: 0 bases; J trimming: 7 bases; junction bases outside the gene matches: 14. This CDR3 contains 18 residues. CDR3 amino acids: CASSLAFTGSGSINEQFF. CDR3 DNA: TGTGCCAGCAGCTTAGCCTTCACGGGGAGCGGGAGTATTAATGAGCAGTTCTTC.

The chain has TRBV7-2 and TRBJ1-1; D is unresolved. The V gene lost 2 bases and the J gene lost 0 bases, with 7 bases spanning the gap. CDR3 length equals 14 residues. Germline-derived CDR1 and CDR2 are SGHTA and FQGNSA. As DNA, the CDR3 is TGTGCCAGCAGCTTAAGTCCATTGAACACTGAAGCTTTCTTT. Translated, it gives CASSLSPLNTEAFF.

V and J are TRBV7-9 and TRBJ2-7; no definite D call. This CDR3 is 12 amino acids long. The V end lost 5 bases, the J end lost 2 bases, and 7 bases lay between the germline ends. Looked up from germline, CDR1 is SEHNR and CDR2 is FQNEAQ (reference sequence). CDR3: CASSRHPYEQYF. CDR3 nucleotides: TGTGCCAGCAGCCGCCACCCCTACGAGCAGTACTTC.